The 18 T cell receptor beta chains listed next were all sequenced from one sample in a study of blood T cell repertoires in COVID-19. TCRdb's table, derived via immunoSEQ multiplex PCR, lists solely in-frame clones and lacks some. The profile shows under 350,000 clones, 80% to 90% of them singletons. The sample was PBMCs or T cells enriched from blood (not recorded which). These receptors all stem from a woman between 35 and 50 years old with acute COVID-19.

This sequence joins TRBV18 and TRBJ1-2, with no clear D. Germline values: CDR1 KGHSH, CDR2 LQKENI. Trimming shortened V by 6 bases and J by 4 bases, and 12 bases separated the two germline ends. This CDR3 has 13 residues. The DNA of the CDR3 is TGTGCCAGCTCGCCAACAGAGACCTATGGCTACACCTTC. This sequence encodes CASSPTETYGYTF.

V gene TRBV7-2 combines with J gene TRBJ2-2; TRBD2 agrees at 7 bases. CDR1 is SGHTA and CDR2 is FQGNSA in the germline V gene. V lost 1 base, J lost 4 bases, and 6 bases stayed unmatched. The length of the CDR3 is 16 residues. This chain's CDR3 is CASSLVAGASTGELFF. CDR3 DNA: TGTGCCAGCAGCTTAGTGGCGGGAGCTTCCACCGGGGAGCTGTTTTTT. Variable domain in full (rest from reference TRBV7-2 and TRBJ2-2): GAGVSQSPSNKVTEKGKDVELRCDPISGHTALYWYRQSLGQGLEFLIYFQGNSAPDKSGLPSDRFSAERTGGSVSTLTIQRTQQEDSAVYLCASSLVAGASTGELFFGEGSRLTVL.

V usage is TRBV27 and J usage is TRBJ2-1; D perhaps matches TRBD2 (6 bases). Germline V gene lookup returns CDR1 MNHEY and CDR2 SMNVEV (reference sequence). V lost 7 bases and J 5 bases, leaving 12 bases between the germline ends. The CDR3 contains 13 residues. CDR3 bases: TGTGCCAGCACGGGAGAGCTCAACAATGAGCAGTTCTTC. Translated: CASTGELNNEQFF.

CDR3 region: CASSSQRGPKNIQYF. The CDR3 region has the DNA TGTGCCAGCAGCTCCCAGAGGGGGCCCAAAAACATTCAGTACTTC. The chain combines TRBV7-3 with TRBJ2-4; 7 bases map to TRBD1. The CDR3 has 15 residues. The ends lost 4 bases at V and 2 bases at J; junction bases unmatched: 5. Germline V gives CDR1 SGHTA, CDR2 FQGTGA.

This clone came up once. The J gene is TRBJ2-5, the V gene TRBV11-3; D possibly corresponds to TRBD1 (5 bases). Germline-derived CDR1 and CDR2 are SGHNT and YENEEA. V lost 1 base and J lost 1, with 7 bases in between. The CDR3 loop spans 14 amino acids. The CDR3 coding sequence is TGTGCCAGCAGCTTAGGGCAGGGCCAAGAGACCCAGTACTTC. This encodes CASSLGQGQETQYF. Full variable domain (remainder filled in from reference TRBV11-3 and TRBJ2-5): EAGVVQSPRYKIIEKKQPVAFWCNPISGHNTLYWYLQNLGQGPELLIRYENEEAVDDSQLPKDRFSAERLKGVDSTLKIQPAELGDSAVYLCASSLGQGQETQYFGPGTRLLVL.

This chain joins TRBV7-9 and TRBJ2-2; maybe TRBD2 (6 bases). Germline V gene data show CDR1 as SEHNR and CDR2 as FQNEAQ (reference sequence). Between the trimmed V and J ends, which lost 8 bases and 5 bases, there was a span of 12 bases. The CDR3 has 13 residues. Here the CDR3 reads CASGKAGTGELFF. DNA for the CDR3: TGTGCCAGCGGCAAGGCGGGGACCGGGGAGCTGTTTTTT.

V gene TRBV10-3 combines with J gene TRBJ2-3; a weak D match, TRBD2 (7 bases). CDR3 length: 13 residues. Germline V gene lookup returns CDR1 ENHRY and CDR2 SYGVKD. Trimming removed 6 bases from V and 2 bases from J, with 9 bases in between. The chain's CDR3 is CAIRGGLTDTQYF. The CDR3, as DNA: TGTGCCATCAGGGGGGGGCTCACAGATACGCAGTATTTT.

The chain couples TRBV6-5 to TRBJ2-3; maybe TRBD2 (5 bases). Trimming left V 3 bases short and J 2 bases short, with 12 bases between. Germline CDR1 MNHEY, CDR2 SVGAGI. This CDR3 spans 15 amino acids. CDR3 protein: CASSYRGPNTDTQYF. The CDR3 DNA is TGTGCCAGCAGTTATCGGGGTCCGAACACAGATACGCAGTATTTT.

The chain joins TRBV28 to TRBJ2-7, with 10 bases lining up with TRBD1. The CDR3 runs 17 residues. With 3 bases clipped from V and 4 bases from J, the junction kept 12 bases outside the gene matches. Germline-derived CDR1 and CDR2 are MDHEN and SYDVKM. CDR3 in DNA: TGTGCCAGCAGTTTTTCGACAGGGGGCGTTAATAGGTACGAGCAGTACTTC. It translates to CASSFSTGGVNRYEQYF.

The count of this clone is one. This chain links TRBV24-1 with TRBJ2-6; a possible D gene is TRBD1 (5 bases). Trimming pared 1 base from V and 4 bases from J, leaving 10 bases between. The CDR3 has 16 residues. The V gene's germline CDR1 is KGHDR and CDR2 SFDVKD. DNA of the CDR3: TGTGCCACCAGTGATTTTCAGGGCTCCGGGGCCAACGTCCTGACTTTC. Amino acid sequence: CATSDFQGSGANVLTF.

This clone was detected once. This chain links TRBV28 with TRBJ1-1; unclear D gene. The CDR3 runs 13 residues. V was pared by 5 bases and J by 1 base, with 8 bases between. The germline gives CDR1 MDHEN, CDR2 SYDVKM. The CDR3 sequence: CASSQTPNTEAFF. For the CDR3, the DNA is TGTGCCAGCAGTCAGACTCCGAACACTGAAGCTTTCTTT.

V gene TRBV7-2 combines with J gene TRBJ1-6; 10 bases line up with TRBD1. CDR1 is SGHTA and CDR2 is FQGNSA in the germline V gene. V was clipped by 4 bases and J by 7 bases; unmatched bases: 4. CDR3 length: 15 residues. The CDR3 bases are TGTGCCAGCAGCTCTCAGGGACAGGGGAATTCACCCCTCCACTTT. This translates into CASSSQGQGNSPLHF. The entire variable domain, with the rest obtained from reference TRBV7-2 and TRBJ1-6, is as follows: GAGVSQSPSNKVTEKGKDVELRCDPISGHTALYWYRQSLGQGLEFLIYFQGNSAPDKSGLPSDRFSAERTGGSVSTLTIQRTQQEDSAVYLCASSSQGQGNSPLHFGNGTRLTVT.

This clone was seen once. This chain links TRBV5-1 with TRBJ1-4; TRBD1 matches at 7 bases. J lost 7 bases, V lost 2 bases, and 11 bases had no gene match. The germline gives CDR1 SGHRS, CDR2 YFSETQ. There are 16 residues in the CDR3. The CDR3, as DNA: TGCGCCAGCAGCTTCAGCCCGGGACAGAACGTTGAAAAACTGTTTTTT. Protein sequence: CASSFSPGQNVEKLFF.

The chain is built from TRBV19 and TRBJ2-3, with 12 bases that match TRBD1. V gave up 11 bases and J gave up 5 bases; unmatched junction bases: 8. Germline CDR1 is LNHDA and CDR2 is SQIVND (reference sequence). The CDR3 length is 14 residues. The CDR3 coding sequence is TGTGCCTCCGGGGGACAGGGGGCCGTAGATACGCAGTATTTT. Amino acids: CASGGQGAVDTQYF.

This clone appeared a few times. The chain combines TRBV5-1 with TRBJ2-2, with 12 bases that match TRBD1. CDR1 is SGHRS and CDR2 is YFSETQ in the germline V gene. Losses at the gene ends were 5 bases for V and 6 bases for J; bases not matched to a gene: 11. The CDR3 covers 17 residues. CDR3 DNA: TGCGCCAGCAGAGTCGGGACCGGGACAGGGGGCTCCGGGGAGCTGTTTTTT. Protein: CASRVGTGTGGSGELFF.

This sequence joins TRBV25-1 and TRBJ2-5, with D possibly being TRBD2 (5 bases). This CDR3 is built from 14 residues. V was trimmed by 2 bases and J by 2 bases, leaving 9 bases between them. The V gene's germline CDR1 is MGHDK and CDR2 SYGVNS. CDR3: CASSEEGGQETQYF. The CDR3 bases are TGTGCCAGCAGTGAAGAAGGAGGACAAGAGACCCAGTACTTC.

This rearrangement joins TRBV7-9 to TRBJ2-2; TRBD2 aligns across 9 bases. The length of the CDR3 is 18 residues. The V gene end was trimmed by 4 bases and the J gene end by 2 bases; junction bases not matched to a gene: 11. The germline V gene has CDR1 SEHNR and CDR2 FQNEAQ (reference sequence). In nucleotides, the CDR3 is TGTGCCAGCAGCTCAGAGCGGCTAGCGGGGATTAACACCGGGGAGCTGTTTTTT. The encoded protein is CASSSERLAGINTGELFF.

The chain combines TRBV11-2 with TRBJ2-1; 14 positions match TRBD2. The germline V gene encodes CDR1 SGHAT and CDR2 FQNNGV. The CDR3 spans 16 residues. Unmatched junction bases numbered 10, after V lost 5 bases and J lost 10 bases. The CDR3 region has the DNA TGTGCCAGCAGCCCCCAGGGACTAGCGGGAGTAAGAGAGCAGTTCTTC. Its protein is CASSPQGLAGVREQFF.